Below, 24 T cell receptor beta chains from the same sample are listed, as sequenced in a study of STAT5B mutations in CD4+ large granular lymphocyte leukemia. The repertoire was sequenced with immunoSEQ multiplex PCR; TCRdb's copy has only in-frame clones and lacks some. There are more than 30,000 clones in the sample; approximately 81% occur only once, and about 2.4% lies in the top ten. The sequenced sample was CD4+ T cells from blood buffy coats. These receptors were obtained from a human donor in good health.

This chain uses TRBV7-2 with TRBJ1-2; D not resolved. V lost 5 bases to trimming and J lost 2 bases, with 21 bases between them. This CDR3 has 17 amino acids. CDR1 SGHTA and CDR2 FQGNSA come from the germline V gene. The CDR3, as DNA: TGTGCCAGCAGCCTACGTGGAGGCTCCATTGAGAACTATGGCTACACCTTC. Its translation: CASSLRGGSIENYGYTF.

This rearrangement joins TRBV2 to TRBJ2-4; D is ambiguous. Germline assignment: CDR1 SNHLY and CDR2 FYNNEI. This CDR3 spans 15 amino acids. V was clipped by 0 bases and J by 0 bases, with 6 bases between them. The CDR3 DNA sequence: TGTGCCAGCAGTGAAGCGGGGTTAGCCAAAAACATTCAGTACTTC. Protein product: CASSEAGLAKNIQYF.

The rearrangement links TRBV29-1 to TRBJ2-5, with D hard to call. CDR1 is SQVTM and CDR2 is ANQGSEA in the germline V gene. CDR3 size: 11 residues. Trimming left V 7 bases short and J 4 bases short, with 10 bases between. The DNA of the CDR3 is TGCAGCGAGAGGACGGTAGAGACCCAGTACTTC. The encoded protein is CSERTVETQYF.

The chain is built from TRBV27 and TRBJ2-1; D may correspond to TRBD1 or TRBD2 (5 bases each). The length of the CDR3 is 16 residues. V gave up 5 bases and J gave up 6 bases, with 20 bases separating them. Germline-derived CDR1 and CDR2 are MNHEY and SMNVEV (reference sequence). CDR3 in DNA: TGTGCCAGCAGTCCCCTGGGACCTCCCCCAACCAATGAGCAGTTCTTC. Amino acid sequence: CASSPLGPPPTNEQFF.

By sample share, this clone is medium-sized (0.01 to 0.1%). This chain uses TRBV7-2 with TRBJ2-3; D ambiguous. The CDR3 is 14 amino acids. Germline V gene data show CDR1 as SGHTA and CDR2 as FQGNSA. V was trimmed by 6 bases and J by 2 bases, leaving 12 bases between them. The CDR3 spells CASSDAYPTDTQYF. The CDR3 nucleotides read TGTGCCAGCAGTGACGCCTACCCCACAGATACGCAGTATTTT.

V gene TRBV7-3 combines with J gene TRBJ2-3; 7 positions agree with TRBD1. V lost 5 bases, J lost 2 bases, and 7 bases stayed unmatched. There are 15 residues in the CDR3. CDR1 SGHTA and CDR2 FQGTGA come from the germline V gene. CDR3 region: CASSQPGGLTDTQYF. CDR3 sequence (DNA): TGTGCCAGCAGCCAACCAGGGGGTCTCACAGATACGCAGTATTTT.

CDR3 sequence: CASSYGGGSYEQYF. The CDR3 DNA is TGTGCCAGCAGCTACGGGGGCGGCTCCTACGAGCAGTACTTC. The chain combines TRBV13 with TRBJ2-7; D is perhaps TRBD1 or TRBD2 (6 bases each). The CDR3 is 14 amino acids. Germline V gene sequence: CDR1 PRHDT, CDR2 FYEKMQ (reference sequence). V lost 4 bases, J lost 0 bases, and 10 bases lay in between.

J is TRBJ1-5 and V is TRBV4-1; D unresolved. The CDR3 runs to 17 residues. Germline V gene lookup returns CDR1 MGHRA and CDR2 YSYEKL. V lost 0 bases and J lost 0, with 12 bases in between. The CDR3 spells CASSQEVSANSNQPQHF. Here the CDR3 DNA reads TGCGCCAGCAGCCAAGAGGTCAGTGCAAATAGCAATCAGCCCCAGCATTTT.

The chain links TRBV10-2 to TRBJ1-2; D not resolved. Germline lookup yields CDR1 WSHSY and CDR2 SAAADI. The CDR3 spans 13 residues. Trimming took 6 bases from V and 7 from J, leaving 15 bases between them. The CDR3: CASSPGPVGGYTF. The DNA for the CDR3 is TGCGCCAGCAGCCCCGGACCTGTTGGTGGCTACACCTTC.

The chain recombines TRBV7-9 with TRBJ2-6; D perhaps matches TRBD1 (5 bases). The CDR3 contains 14 residues. The ends were cut back, 5 bases at V and 3 bases at J, with 8 bases in the middle. CDR1 is SEHNR, CDR2 FQNEAQ, per germline (reference sequence). The DNA of the CDR3 is TGTGCCAGCAGCCACAGGAGTGGGGCCAACGTCCTGACTTTC. This encodes CASSHRSGANVLTF.

This clone was detected only once. The J gene is TRBJ1-2, the V gene TRBV29-1; perhaps TRBD1 as D (6 bases). The CDR3 extends over 13 amino acids. Between the trimmed V and J ends, which lost 7 bases and 4 bases, there was a span of 16 bases. Germline V gene lookup returns CDR1 SQVTM and CDR2 ANQGSEA. The CDR3 is CSAQDRGFYGYTF. In DNA form, the CDR3 reads TGCAGCGCTCAGGACAGAGGCTTCTATGGCTACACCTTC. Full variable domain (remainder filled in from reference TRBV29-1 and TRBJ1-2): SAVISQKPSRDICQRGTSLTIQCQVDSQVTMMFWYRQQPGQSLTLIATANQGSEATYESGFVIDKFPISRPNLTFSTLTVSNMSPEDSSIYLCSAQDRGFYGYTFGSGTRLTVV.

The chain is built from TRBV7-6 and TRBJ2-3, with D unresolved. Trimming stripped 0 bases from V and 2 bases from J, with 9 bases between. CDR3 length equals 15 residues. Germline V gene lookup returns CDR1 SGHVS and CDR2 FNYEAQ. CDR3 nucleotides: TGTGCCAGCAGCTTAGCGGGCCTCAACACAGATACGCAGTATTTT. Translating it yields CASSLAGLNTDTQYF.

The chain recombines TRBV6-1 with TRBJ1-1; D is undetermined. The germline gives CDR1 MNHNS, CDR2 SASEGT. The CDR3 sequence is 15 residues long. Trimming left V 8 bases short and J 2 bases short, with 18 bases between. Written as DNA, the CDR3 is TGTGCCAGCGAAAGGTTTAGCAAGACCAACACTGAAGCTTTCTTT. Its protein is CASERFSKTNTEAFF.

The V call is TRBV20-1, the J call TRBJ1-2; D not resolved. Germline V gene sequence: CDR1 DFQATT, CDR2 SNEGSKA (reference sequence). Trimming cost V 4 bases and J 4 bases, with 4 bases left between them. The CDR3 is 10 amino acids. The CDR3, as DNA: TGCAGTGCTACCTTCTATGGCTACACCTTC. Translated, it gives CSATFYGYTF.

The rearrangement links TRBV12-5 to TRBJ2-7; 7 bases agree with TRBD2. J was trimmed by 4 bases and V by 4 bases; bases with no gene match: 1. Germline V lookup: CDR1 LGHNT, CDR2 FRNRAP. The CDR3 extends over 12 amino acids. Here the CDR3 reads CASGYGGYEQYF. In nucleotides, the CDR3 is TGTGCTAGTGGTTACGGGGGGTACGAGCAGTACTTC.

The genes are TRBV7-9 and TRBJ2-1; D gene uncertain. The V end was cut by 4 bases, the J end by 4 bases, with 8 bases between. The CDR3 covers 13 residues. In germline, CDR1 is SEHNR, CDR2 FQNEAQ (reference sequence). In nucleotides, the CDR3 is TGTGCCAGCAGCTCCTCCCCGTACAATGAGCAGTTCTTC. This codes for CASSSSPYNEQFF.

V is TRBV5-5 and J is TRBJ1-2; no reliable D call. This CDR3 has 14 residues. Between the trimmed V and J ends, which lost 0 bases and 0 bases, there was a span of 6 bases. Germline V gives CDR1 SGHKS, CDR2 YYEKEE (reference sequence). The CDR3 is CASSLGGSNYGYTF. In DNA form, the CDR3 reads TGTGCCAGCAGCTTGGGAGGCTCTAACTATGGCTACACCTTC.

This clone appeared a single time. The chain has TRBV2 and TRBJ2-1, with D hard to call. Deletions cut 6 bases from V and 11 bases from J, with 14 bases between. Germline V gene sequence: CDR1 SNHLY, CDR2 FYNNEI. This CDR3 has 12 residues. The CDR3: CASSPLPGKQFF. The CDR3 DNA reads as TGTGCCAGCAGCCCCCTCCCGGGCAAGCAGTTCTTC.

This chain joins TRBV19 and TRBJ2-5; D gene ambiguous. CDR1 LNHDA and CDR2 SQIVND come from the germline V gene (reference sequence). Trimming stripped 5 bases from V and 5 bases from J, with 12 bases between. The CDR3 is 13 residues long. This CDR3 reads CASSSTILETQYF. For the CDR3, the DNA is TGTGCCAGTAGTTCTACCATCTTGGAGACCCAGTACTTC. Drawing the rest from reference TRBV19 and TRBJ2-5, the complete variable domain is DGGITQSPKYLFRKEGQNVTLSCEQNLNHDAMYWYRQDPGQGLRLIYYSQIVNDFQKGDIAEGYSVSREKKESFPLTVTSAQKNPTAFYLCASSSTILETQYFGPGTRLLVL.

The chain links TRBV6-6 to TRBJ1-1; 8 positions agree with TRBD1. The CDR3 is made up of 15 amino acids. Per germline, CDR1 MNHNY and CDR2 SVGAGI (reference sequence). V was clipped by 3 bases and J by 1 base; unmatched bases: 4. The CDR3 DNA is TGTGCCAGCAGTTATGGACAGGGTCGGAACACTGAAGCTTTCTTT. It is translated as CASSYGQGRNTEAFF.

The V gene is TRBV14, the J gene TRBJ2-1; D may be TRBD1 (11 bases). The CDR3 runs to 20 residues. Germline CDR1 reads SGHDN; CDR2 reads FVKESK. The V gene lost 8 bases and the J gene lost 0 bases, with 29 bases spanning the gap. The CDR3 protein is CASGQGAETSGSSSYNEQFF. In DNA, the CDR3 is TGTGCCAGCGGACAGGGGGCAGAGACTAGCGGGTCCAGCTCCTACAATGAGCAGTTCTTC.

The chain has TRBV5-4 and TRBJ2-5, with TRBD1 as a possible D gene (5 bases). V gave up 1 base and J gave up 5 bases, with 9 bases separating them. The CDR3 has 13 residues. CDR1 is SGHNT and CDR2 is YYREEE in the germline V gene (reference sequence). The DNA of the CDR3 is TGTGCCAGCAGCTTGTTTGCAGGGGAGACCCAGTACTTC. Translation gives CASSLFAGETQYF.

The rearrangement links TRBV30 to TRBJ2-3, with D uncertain. In germline, CDR1 is GTSNPN, CDR2 SVGIG (reference sequence). This CDR3 has 12 amino acids. The V gene lost 2 bases and the J gene lost 6 bases, with 9 bases spanning the gap. The CDR3 sequence: CAWSLTPDTQYF. The CDR3 coding sequence is TGTGCCTGGAGTCTGACCCCCGATACGCAGTATTTT.

The J gene is TRBJ2-5, the V gene TRBV6-1; D remains unclear. Germline lookup yields CDR1 MNHNS and CDR2 SASEGT. The CDR3 is 11 amino acids. V shed 5 bases and J shed 3 bases, with 4 bases lying between them. The CDR3 protein is CASSREETQYF. The CDR3, as DNA: TGTGCCAGCAGTAGGGAAGAGACCCAGTACTTC.